Listed here are 3 T cell receptor beta chains from one sample, sequenced in a study of human T cells and chemical hapten exposure (dated by TCRdb to about 2021). The library relied on RACE. Sequencing instrument: NextSeq 500. The public reads were reanalyzed by TCRdb: fastp trimming at Q25, MiXCR alignment, in-frame beta chains only. Rows with one shared CDR3 protein collapse into an entry with the most common genes and DNA. In all, the sample holds 210,000 or so distinct CDR3 sequences, and around 25% of those were seen once. The ten most abundant clones make up over 2% of the sample. This sample's time point label indicates: patch test 3, about 24 weeks after DPC sensitization. Interpreted using the paper, the treatment or condition label stands for: therapeutic diphenylcyclopropenone sensitization with weekly scalp DPC. Sequenced material: whole blood, taken in connection with sensitization to the hapten diphenylcyclopropenone (DPC). The receptors derive from a woman in her 40s with alopecia areata. Some clones in this sample may be carry-over from other donors' samples.

In this sample, this clonotype turned up a few times. The V gene is TRBV29-1, the J gene TRBJ2-4; TRBD1 is a possible D gene (5 bases). Germline CDR1 is SQVTM and CDR2 is ANQGSEA. Deletions cut 7 bases from V and 7 bases from J, with 14 bases between. This CDR3 comprises 12 residues. This CDR3 reads CSAEAPGNIQYF. The DNA of the CDR3 is TGCAGCGCCGAAGCCCCAGGGAACATTCAGTACTTC.

The chain combines TRBV20-1 with TRBJ1-6; maybe TRBD1 (6 bases). There are 12 residues in the CDR3. Per the germline V gene, CDR1 is DFQATT and CDR2 is SNEGSKA (reference sequence). The CDR3 spells CGKGQGYSPLHF. In DNA form, the CDR3 reads TGCGGCAAAGGGCAGGGGTATTCACCCCTCCACTTT.

This sequence joins TRBV18 and TRBJ2-7; D is uncertain. Germline CDR1 reads KGHSH; CDR2 reads LQKENI. Trimming pared 4 bases from V and 7 bases from J, leaving 20 bases between. The CDR3 totals 15 residues. The CDR3 bases are TGTGCCAGCTCACGACAATGGACGACCAAAGAGGAGCAGTACTTC. Its protein product is CASSRQWTTKEEQYF.